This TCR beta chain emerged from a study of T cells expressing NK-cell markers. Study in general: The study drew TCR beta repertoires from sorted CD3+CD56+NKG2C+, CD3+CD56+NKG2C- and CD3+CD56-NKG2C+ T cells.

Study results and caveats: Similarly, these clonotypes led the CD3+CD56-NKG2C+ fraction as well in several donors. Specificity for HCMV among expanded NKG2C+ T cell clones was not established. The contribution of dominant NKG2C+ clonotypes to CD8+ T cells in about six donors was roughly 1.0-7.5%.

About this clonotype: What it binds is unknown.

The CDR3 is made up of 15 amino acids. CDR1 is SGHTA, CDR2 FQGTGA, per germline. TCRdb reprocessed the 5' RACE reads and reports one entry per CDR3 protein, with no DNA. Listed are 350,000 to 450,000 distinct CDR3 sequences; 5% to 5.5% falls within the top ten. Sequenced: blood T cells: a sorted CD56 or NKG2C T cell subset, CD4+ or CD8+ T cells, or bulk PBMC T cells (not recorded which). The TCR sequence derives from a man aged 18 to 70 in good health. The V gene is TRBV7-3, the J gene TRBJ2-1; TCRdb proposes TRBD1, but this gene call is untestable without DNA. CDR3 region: CASSLDRARYNEQFF.